The 9 T cell receptor beta chains presented below share a single source sample, sequenced in a study of CD8+CD57+ T cells in acquired aplastic anemia. Genomic DNA, serving as template, underwent TCR beta VDJ and CDR3 profiling. TCRdb recomputed calls from the reads with MiXCR, one row per CDR3 protein. This table has over 150,000 distinct CDR3 sequences, 71% appearing once. Sequenced patients had shown CD8+CD57+ cell expansion by flow cytometry. The sample consisted of sorted CD4+, CD8+, or CD8+CD57+ T cells (not recorded which) from PBMCs. These receptors originate from a human donor with aplastic anemia.

CDR3: CASSLTGSSYNEQFF. In nucleotides, the CDR3 is TGCGCCAGCAGCTTGACCGGGAGCTCCTACAATGAGCAGTTCTTC. The rearrangement links TRBV5-1 to TRBJ2-1, with D possibly being TRBD2 (6 bases). Trimming took off 1 base at V and 0 bases at J, with 8 bases between the two ends. The CDR3 is 15 amino acids. Germline V gene sequence: CDR1 SGHRS, CDR2 YFSETQ.

The chain carries TRBV10-3 and TRBJ1-2, with a possible D match to TRBD1 (6 bases). The V end lost 3 bases, the J end lost 3 bases, and 8 bases lay between the germline ends. This CDR3 comprises 13 residues. CDR1 and CDR2 from the germline V gene are ENHRY and SYGVKD. This CDR3 reads CAISEYRDYGYTF. The CDR3 region has the DNA TGTGCCATCAGTGAATACAGGGACTATGGCTACACCTTC.

The V and J genes are TRBV11-3 and TRBJ2-3; D uncertain. Germline V CDR1 and CDR2: SGHNT, YENEEA. V lost 6 bases to trimming and J lost 3 bases, with 7 bases between them. The CDR3 is made up of 12 amino acids. CDR3 DNA: TGTGCCAGCAGGAAAGGGACAGATACGCAGTATTTT. It translates to CASRKGTDTQYF.

This chain's CDR3 is CASSILWLAGPPSYEQYF. Written as DNA, the CDR3 is TGTGCCAGTAGTATATTGTGGCTAGCGGGCCCACCCTCCTACGAGCAGTACTTC. The gene calls are TRBV19 and TRBJ2-7; TRBD2 aligns across 8 bases. Germline trimming cut 2 bases from V and 0 bases from J; bases unmatched to any gene: 12. Germline CDR1 and CDR2: LNHDA and SQIVND (reference sequence). The CDR3 has 18 residues.

The chain links TRBV15 to TRBJ2-1; a weak D match, TRBD1 (6 bases). V was shortened by 5 bases and J by 8 bases, with 22 bases between the two germline ends. The CDR3 loop spans 16 amino acids. Germline V gene data show CDR1 as LNHNV and CDR2 as YYDKDF (reference sequence). The CDR3: CATSPGTRVGEHEQFF. DNA of the CDR3: TGTGCCACCAGCCCCGGGACAAGGGTCGGGGAGCATGAGCAGTTCTTC.

Ten or more counts support this clonotype. This sequence joins TRBV6-5 and TRBJ1-1; TRBD1 might be the D (6 bases). Germline V gene sequence: CDR1 MNHEY, CDR2 SVGAGI. The CDR3 spans 17 residues. V dropped 3 bases and J dropped 2 bases, with 19 bases sitting between them. The CDR3, as DNA: TGTGCCAGCAGTTATCCTCCTTGGCGGACAGACAACACTGAAGCTTTCTTT. This translates into CASSYPPWRTDNTEAFF.

V gene TRBV12-3 or TRBV12-4 combines with J gene TRBJ2-2; D is unresolved. V was pared by 7 bases and J by 8 bases, with 11 bases between. The CDR3 is 12 residues long. The CDR3 loop is CASILTTGELFF. CDR3 sequence (DNA): TGTGCCAGCATCCTGACCACGGGGGAGCTGTTTTTT.

This chain uses TRBV5-6 with TRBJ2-3, with D possibly being TRBD1 (5 bases). Germline V CDR1 and CDR2: SGHDT, YYEEEE. This CDR3 spans 17 amino acids. Trimming cost V 2 bases and J 0 bases, with 16 bases left between them. CDR3 sequence (DNA): TGTGCCAGCAGCTTCGTGACAGTAGCTACTAGCACAGATACGCAGTATTTT. Its protein product is CASSFVTVATSTDTQYF.

This chain joins TRBV5-1 and TRBJ1-2, with D tentatively TRBD1 (5 bases). CDR3 size: 16 residues. Germline V lookup: CDR1 SGHRS, CDR2 YFSETQ. V was trimmed by 0 bases and J by 5 bases, leaving 17 bases between them. The chain's CDR3 is CASSLVDRVGEYGYTF. CDR3 coding DNA: TGCGCCAGCAGCTTGGTGGATCGAGTGGGGGAGTATGGCTACACCTTC.